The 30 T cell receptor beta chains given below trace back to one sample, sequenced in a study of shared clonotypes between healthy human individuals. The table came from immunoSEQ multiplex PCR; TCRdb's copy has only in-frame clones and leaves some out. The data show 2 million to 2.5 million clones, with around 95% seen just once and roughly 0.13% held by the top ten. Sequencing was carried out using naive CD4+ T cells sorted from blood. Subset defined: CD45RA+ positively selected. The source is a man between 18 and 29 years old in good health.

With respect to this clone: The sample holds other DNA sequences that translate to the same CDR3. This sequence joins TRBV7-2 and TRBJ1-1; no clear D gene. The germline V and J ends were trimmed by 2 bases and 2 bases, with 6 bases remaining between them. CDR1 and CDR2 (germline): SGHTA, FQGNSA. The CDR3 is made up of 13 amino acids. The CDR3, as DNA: TGTGCCAGCAGCTTAAACAGAAACACTGAAGCTTTCTTT. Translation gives CASSLNRNTEAFF. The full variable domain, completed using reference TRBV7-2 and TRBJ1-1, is GAGVSQSPSNKVTEKGKDVELRCDPISGHTALYWYRQSLGQGLEFLIYFQGNSAPDKSGLPSDRFSAERTGGSVSTLTIQRTQQEDSAVYLCASSLNRNTEAFFGQGTRLTVV.

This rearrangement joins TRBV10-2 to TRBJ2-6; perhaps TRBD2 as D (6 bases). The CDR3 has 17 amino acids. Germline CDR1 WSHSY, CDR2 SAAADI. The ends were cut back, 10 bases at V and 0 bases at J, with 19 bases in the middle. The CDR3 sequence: CATLGGKTSSGANVLTF. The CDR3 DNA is TGCGCCACCCTAGGCGGGAAAACGAGCTCTGGGGCCAACGTCCTGACTTTC.

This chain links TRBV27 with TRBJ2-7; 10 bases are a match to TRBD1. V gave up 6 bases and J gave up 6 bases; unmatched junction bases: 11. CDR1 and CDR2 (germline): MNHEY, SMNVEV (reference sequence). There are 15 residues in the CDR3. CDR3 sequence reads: CASSPTDRGRPEQYF. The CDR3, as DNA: TGTGCCAGCAGCCCTACAGACAGGGGGCGCCCCGAGCAGTACTTC.

The DNA of the CDR3 is TGTGCCAGCAGCGTAGAGGGGGTAGGAGTCTACAATGAGCAGTTCTTC. It specifies CASSVEGVGVYNEQFF. The chain has TRBV9 and TRBJ2-1; possibly TRBD1 for D (6 bases). The CDR3 is made up of 16 amino acids. Per germline, CDR1 SGDLS and CDR2 YYNGEE. V was cut by 0 bases and J by 3 bases, with 13 bases left in between. The variable domain in full, with the rest retrieved from reference TRBV9 and TRBJ2-1, is DSGVTQTPKHLITATGQRVTLRCSPRSGDLSVYWYQQSLDQGLQFLIQYYNGEERAKGNILERFSAQQFPDLHSELNLSSLELGDSALYFCASSVEGVGVYNEQFFGPGTRLTVL.

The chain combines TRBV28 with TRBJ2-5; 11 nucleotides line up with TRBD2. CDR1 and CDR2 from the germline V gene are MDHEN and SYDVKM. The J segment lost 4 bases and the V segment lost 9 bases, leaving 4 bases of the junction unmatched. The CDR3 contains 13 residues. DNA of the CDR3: TGTGCCAGTAATGGACTAGCGGGAGAGACCCAGTACTTC. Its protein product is CASNGLAGETQYF.

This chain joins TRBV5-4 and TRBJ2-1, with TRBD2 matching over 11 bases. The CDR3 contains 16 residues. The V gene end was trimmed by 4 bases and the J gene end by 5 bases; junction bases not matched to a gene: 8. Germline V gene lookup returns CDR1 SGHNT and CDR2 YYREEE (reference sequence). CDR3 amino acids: CASSPGPGLADNEQFF. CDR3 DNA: TGTGCCAGCAGCCCCGGGCCGGGACTAGCGGACAATGAGCAGTTCTTC.

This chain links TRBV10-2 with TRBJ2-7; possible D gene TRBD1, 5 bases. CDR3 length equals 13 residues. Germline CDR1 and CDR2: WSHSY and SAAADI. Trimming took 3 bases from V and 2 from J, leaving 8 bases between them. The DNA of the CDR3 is TGCGCCAGCAGTGAAGGGGCCCCCTACGAGCAGTACTTC. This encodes CASSEGAPYEQYF.

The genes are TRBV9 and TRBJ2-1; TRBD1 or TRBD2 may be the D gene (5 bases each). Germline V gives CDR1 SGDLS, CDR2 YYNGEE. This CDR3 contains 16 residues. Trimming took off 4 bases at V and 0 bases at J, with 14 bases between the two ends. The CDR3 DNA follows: TGTGCCAGCAGCCGAAGGGACCGGAGCTCCTACAATGAGCAGTTCTTC. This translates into CASSRRDRSSYNEQFF.

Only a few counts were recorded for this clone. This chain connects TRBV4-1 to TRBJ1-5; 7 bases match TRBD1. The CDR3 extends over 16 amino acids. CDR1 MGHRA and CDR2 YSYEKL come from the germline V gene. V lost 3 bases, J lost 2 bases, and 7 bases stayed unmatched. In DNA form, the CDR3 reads TGCGCCAGCAGCCACCGACAGGGCAGGGGCAATCAGCCCCAGCATTTT. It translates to CASSHRQGRGNQPQHF.

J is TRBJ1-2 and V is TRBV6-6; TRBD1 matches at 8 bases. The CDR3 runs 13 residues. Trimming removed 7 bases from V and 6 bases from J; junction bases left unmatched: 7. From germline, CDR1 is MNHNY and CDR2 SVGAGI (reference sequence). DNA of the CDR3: TGTGCCAGCACCCCAGGACAGGGTGATGGCTACACCTTC. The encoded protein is CASTPGQGDGYTF.

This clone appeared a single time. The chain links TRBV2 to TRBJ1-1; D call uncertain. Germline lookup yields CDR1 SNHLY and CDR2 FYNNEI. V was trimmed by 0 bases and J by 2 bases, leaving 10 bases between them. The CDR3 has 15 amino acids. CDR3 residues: CASSEARQFNTEAFF. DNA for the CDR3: TGTGCCAGCAGTGAAGCCCGGCAGTTTAACACTGAAGCTTTCTTT.

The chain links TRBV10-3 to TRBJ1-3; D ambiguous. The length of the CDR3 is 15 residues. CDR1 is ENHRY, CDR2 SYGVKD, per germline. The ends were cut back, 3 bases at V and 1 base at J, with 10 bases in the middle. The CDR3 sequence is CAISDFAGSGNTIYF. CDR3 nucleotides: TGTGCCATCAGTGACTTTGCCGGGTCTGGAAACACCATATATTTT.

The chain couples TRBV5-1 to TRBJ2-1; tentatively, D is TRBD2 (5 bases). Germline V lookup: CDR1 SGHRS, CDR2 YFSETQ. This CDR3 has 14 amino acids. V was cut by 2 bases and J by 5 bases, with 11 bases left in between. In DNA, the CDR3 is TGCGCCAGCAGCTTCCGGGGTCGGGACAATGAGCAGTTCTTC. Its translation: CASSFRGRDNEQFF.

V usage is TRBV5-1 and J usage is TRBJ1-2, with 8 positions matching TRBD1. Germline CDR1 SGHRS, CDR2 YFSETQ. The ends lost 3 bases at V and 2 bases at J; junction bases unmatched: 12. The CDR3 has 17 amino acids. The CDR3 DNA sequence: TGCGCCAGCAGCTCTCCGGGACAGGAGACCTTCAACTATGGCTACACCTTC. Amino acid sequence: CASSSPGQETFNYGYTF.

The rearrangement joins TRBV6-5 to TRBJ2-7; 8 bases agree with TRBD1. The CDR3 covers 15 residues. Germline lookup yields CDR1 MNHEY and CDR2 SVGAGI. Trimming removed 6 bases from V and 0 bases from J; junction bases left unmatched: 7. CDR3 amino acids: CASSKQGQVSYEQYF. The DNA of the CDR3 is TGTGCCAGCAGCAAACAGGGACAGGTCTCCTACGAGCAGTACTTC.

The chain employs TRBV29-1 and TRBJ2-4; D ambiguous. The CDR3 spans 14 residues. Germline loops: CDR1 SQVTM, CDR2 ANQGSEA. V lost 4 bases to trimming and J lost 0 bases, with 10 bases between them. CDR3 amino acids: CSVALKLAKNIQYF. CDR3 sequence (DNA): TGCAGCGTTGCCCTAAAATTAGCCAAAAACATTCAGTACTTC.

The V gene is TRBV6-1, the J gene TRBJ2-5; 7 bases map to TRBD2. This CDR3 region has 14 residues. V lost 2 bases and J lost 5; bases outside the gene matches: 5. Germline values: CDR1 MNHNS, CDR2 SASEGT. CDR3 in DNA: TGTGCCAGCAGTGAAAGCGGGGTCAGGGAGACCCAGTACTTC. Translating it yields CASSESGVRETQYF.

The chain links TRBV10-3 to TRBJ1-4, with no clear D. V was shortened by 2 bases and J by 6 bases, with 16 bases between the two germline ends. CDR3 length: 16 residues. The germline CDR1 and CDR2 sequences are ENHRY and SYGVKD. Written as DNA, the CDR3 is TGTGCCATCAGTGAGGCAATGGGGAGGATCGATGAAAAACTGTTTTTT. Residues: CAISEAMGRIDEKLFF.

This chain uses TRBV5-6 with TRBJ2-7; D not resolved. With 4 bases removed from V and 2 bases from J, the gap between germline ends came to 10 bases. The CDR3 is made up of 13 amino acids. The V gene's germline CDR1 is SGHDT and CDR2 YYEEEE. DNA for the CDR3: TGTGCCAGCAGCCCGTGGGGTCCCTACGAGCAGTACTTC. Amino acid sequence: CASSPWGPYEQYF.

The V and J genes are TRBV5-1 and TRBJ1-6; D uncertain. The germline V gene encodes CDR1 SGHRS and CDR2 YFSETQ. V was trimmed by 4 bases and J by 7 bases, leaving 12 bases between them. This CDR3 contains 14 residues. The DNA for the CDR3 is TGCGCCAGCAGCGCGGGGTTGGAGAATTCACCCCTCCACTTT. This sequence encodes CASSAGLENSPLHF.

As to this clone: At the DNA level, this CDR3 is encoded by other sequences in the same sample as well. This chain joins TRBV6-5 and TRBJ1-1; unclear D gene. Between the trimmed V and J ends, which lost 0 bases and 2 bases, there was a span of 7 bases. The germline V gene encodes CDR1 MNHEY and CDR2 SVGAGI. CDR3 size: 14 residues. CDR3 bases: TGTGCCAGCAGTTACTCGGCGGGCAACACTGAAGCTTTCTTT. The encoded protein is CASSYSAGNTEAFF.

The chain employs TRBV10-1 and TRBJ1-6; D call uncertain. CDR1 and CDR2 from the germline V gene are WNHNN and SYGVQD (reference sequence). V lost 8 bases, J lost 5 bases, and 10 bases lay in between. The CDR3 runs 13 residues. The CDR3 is CASSPGHNSPLHF. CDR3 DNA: TGCGCCAGCTCTCCCGGACATAATTCACCCCTCCACTTT.

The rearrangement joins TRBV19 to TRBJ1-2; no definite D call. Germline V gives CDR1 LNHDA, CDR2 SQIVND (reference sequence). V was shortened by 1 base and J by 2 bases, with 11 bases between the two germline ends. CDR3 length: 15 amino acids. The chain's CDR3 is CASSIARPKNYGYTF. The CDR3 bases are TGTGCCAGTAGTATAGCACGGCCAAAGAACTATGGCTACACCTTC.

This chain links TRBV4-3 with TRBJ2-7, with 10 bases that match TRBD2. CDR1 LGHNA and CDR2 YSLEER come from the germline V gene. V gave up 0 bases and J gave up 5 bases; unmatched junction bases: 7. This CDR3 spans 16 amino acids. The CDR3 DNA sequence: TGCGCCAGCAGCCAAGATTTTCTAGCGGGAGTGGACGAGCAGTACTTC. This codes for CASSQDFLAGVDEQYF.

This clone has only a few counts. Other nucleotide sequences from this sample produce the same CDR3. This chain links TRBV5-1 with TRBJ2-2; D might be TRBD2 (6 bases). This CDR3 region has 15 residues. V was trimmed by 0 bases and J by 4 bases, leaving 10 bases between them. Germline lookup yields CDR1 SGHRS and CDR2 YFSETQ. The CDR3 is CASSLEGGSTGELFF. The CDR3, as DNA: TGCGCCAGCAGCTTGGAAGGAGGGAGCACCGGGGAGCTGTTTTTT.

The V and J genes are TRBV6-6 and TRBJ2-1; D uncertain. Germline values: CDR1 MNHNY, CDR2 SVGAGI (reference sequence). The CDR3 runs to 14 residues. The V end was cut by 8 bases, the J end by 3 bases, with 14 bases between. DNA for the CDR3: TGTGCCAGCCCCCGAGGCGACCGCTACAATGAGCAGTTCTTC. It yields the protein CASPRGDRYNEQFF.

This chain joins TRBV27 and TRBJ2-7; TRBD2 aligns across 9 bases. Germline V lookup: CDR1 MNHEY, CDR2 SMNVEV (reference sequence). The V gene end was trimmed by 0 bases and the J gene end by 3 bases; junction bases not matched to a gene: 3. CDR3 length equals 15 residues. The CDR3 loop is CASSLSTSGLYEQYF. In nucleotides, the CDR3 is TGTGCCAGCAGTTTATCGACTAGCGGCCTCTACGAGCAGTACTTC.

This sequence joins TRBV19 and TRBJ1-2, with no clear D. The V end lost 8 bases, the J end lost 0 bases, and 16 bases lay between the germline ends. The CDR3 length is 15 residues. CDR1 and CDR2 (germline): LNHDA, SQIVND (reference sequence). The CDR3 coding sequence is TGTGCCAGTGGACCGGGTGGAAAGTCTAACTATGGCTACACCTTC. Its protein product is CASGPGGKSNYGYTF.

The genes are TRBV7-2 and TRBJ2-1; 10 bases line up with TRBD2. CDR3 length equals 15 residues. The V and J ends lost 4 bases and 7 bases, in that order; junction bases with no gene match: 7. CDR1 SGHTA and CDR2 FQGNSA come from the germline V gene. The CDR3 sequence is CASSSTSGVGNEQFF. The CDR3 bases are TGTGCCAGCAGCTCTACTAGCGGGGTGGGAAATGAGCAGTTCTTC. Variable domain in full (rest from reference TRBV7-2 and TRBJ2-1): GAGVSQSPSNKVTEKGKDVELRCDPISGHTALYWYRQSLGQGLEFLIYFQGNSAPDKSGLPSDRFSAERTGGSVSTLTIQRTQQEDSAVYLCASSSTSGVGNEQFFGPGTRLTVL.

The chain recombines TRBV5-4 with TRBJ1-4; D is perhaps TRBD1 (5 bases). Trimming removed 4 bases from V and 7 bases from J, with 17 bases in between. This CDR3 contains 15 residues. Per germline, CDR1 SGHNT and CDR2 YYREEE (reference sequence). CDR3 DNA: TGTGCCAGCAGCCAAGCGGGAACAGGTAGTGAAAAACTGTTTTTT. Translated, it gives CASSQAGTGSEKLFF.